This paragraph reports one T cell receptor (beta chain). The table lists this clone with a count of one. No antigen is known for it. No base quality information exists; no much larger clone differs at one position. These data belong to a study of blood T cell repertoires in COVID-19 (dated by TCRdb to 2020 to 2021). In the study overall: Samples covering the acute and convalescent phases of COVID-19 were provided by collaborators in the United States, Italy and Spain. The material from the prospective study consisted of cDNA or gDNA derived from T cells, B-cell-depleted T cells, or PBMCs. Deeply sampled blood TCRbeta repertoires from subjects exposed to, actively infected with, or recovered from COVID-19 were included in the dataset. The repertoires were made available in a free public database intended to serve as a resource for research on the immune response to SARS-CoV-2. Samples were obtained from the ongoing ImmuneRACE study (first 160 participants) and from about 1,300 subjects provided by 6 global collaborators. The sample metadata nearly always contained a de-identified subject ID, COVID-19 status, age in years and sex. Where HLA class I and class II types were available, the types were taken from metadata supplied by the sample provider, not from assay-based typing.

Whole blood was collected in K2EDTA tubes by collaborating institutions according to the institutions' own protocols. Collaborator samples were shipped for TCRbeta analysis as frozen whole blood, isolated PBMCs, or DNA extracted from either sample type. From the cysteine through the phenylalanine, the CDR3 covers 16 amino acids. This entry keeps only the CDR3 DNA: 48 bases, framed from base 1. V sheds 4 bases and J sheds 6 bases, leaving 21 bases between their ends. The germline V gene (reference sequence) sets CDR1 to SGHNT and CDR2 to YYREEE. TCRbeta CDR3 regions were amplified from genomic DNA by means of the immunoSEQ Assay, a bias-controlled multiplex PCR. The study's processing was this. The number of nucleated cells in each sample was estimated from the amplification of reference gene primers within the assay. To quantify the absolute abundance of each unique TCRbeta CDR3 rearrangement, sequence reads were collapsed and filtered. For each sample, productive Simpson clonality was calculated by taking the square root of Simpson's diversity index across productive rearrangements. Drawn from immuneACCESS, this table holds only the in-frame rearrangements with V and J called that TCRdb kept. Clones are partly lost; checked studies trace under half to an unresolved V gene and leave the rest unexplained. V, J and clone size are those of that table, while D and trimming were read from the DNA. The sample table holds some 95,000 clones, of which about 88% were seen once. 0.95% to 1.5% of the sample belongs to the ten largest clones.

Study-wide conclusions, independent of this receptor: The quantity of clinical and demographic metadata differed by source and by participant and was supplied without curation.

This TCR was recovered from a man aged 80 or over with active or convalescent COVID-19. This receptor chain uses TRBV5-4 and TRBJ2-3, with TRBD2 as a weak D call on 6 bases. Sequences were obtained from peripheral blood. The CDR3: CASSRPSVKPGDTQYF. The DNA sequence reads TGTGCCAGCAGCCGCCCTAGCGTCAAACCGGGGGATACGCAGTATTTT.